This TCR beta chain appears in the sequencing data of a study of T cell repertoires in cytomegalovirus infection. Trimming left V 4 bases short and J 0 bases short, with 18 bases between. CDR1 is SGHDN, CDR2 FVKESK, per germline. This CDR3 region has 17 residues. MiXCR was run by TCRdb on the reads, yielding one entry per CDR3 protein. The sample lists tens of thousands of distinct CDR3 sequences; under 5% were seen once. This clonotype has a count of ten or more. Sequenced sample: PBMCs. The chain joins TRBV14 to TRBJ1-2, with D possibly being TRBD1 (5 bases). The TCR sequence derives from a human donor in good health (CMV status not recorded). Some clones in this sample may be carry-over from other donors' samples. CDR3 in amino acids: CASSRKARGHSNYGYTF. The CDR3 DNA reads as TGTGCCAGCAGCCGAAAGGCTCGGGGCCATTCTAACTATGGCTACACCTTC. Supplemented by reference TRBV14 and TRBJ1-2, the full variable domain reads EAGVTQFPSHSVIEKGQTVTLRCDPISGHDNLYWYRRVMGKEIKFLLHFVKESKQDESGMPNNRFLAERTGGTYSTLKVQPAELEDSGVYFCASSRKARGHSNYGYTFGSGTRLTVV.